This TCR beta chain was sequenced during a study of T cell changes during pregnancy in multiple sclerosis. The germline V gene has CDR1 MGHRA and CDR2 YSYEKL. The CDR3 totals 15 residues. V dropped 3 bases and J dropped 2; count of bases not matched to a gene: 2. Clones were read by immunoSEQ multiplex PCR, and TCRdb kept only the in-frame ones, dropping some. The sample yields roughly 84,000 clones, about 94% seen once. This chain connects TRBV4-1 to TRBJ2-5; TRBD2 aligns across 11 bases. The sample was peripheral blood, taken in the third trimester of pregnancy. The source of this sequence is a female donor in good health, enrolled as a control in a pregnancy study. CDR3 loop: CASSHRTSGQETQYF. DNA of the CDR3: TGCGCCAGCAGCCATCGGACTAGCGGGCAAGAGACCCAGTACTTC.